Shown below are 8 T cell receptor beta chains from a single sample sequenced in a study of T cell changes during pregnancy in multiple sclerosis. Profiled with immunoSEQ multiplex PCR; TCRdb holds only in-frame clones, not every one. In the table there are almost 40,000 clones, 90% to 95% of which are singletons. The source material was CD4+ T cells from peripheral blood mononuclear cells, sampled in the second trimester of pregnancy. These receptors originate from a female donor in good health, enrolled as a control in a pregnancy study.

The V gene is TRBV4-3, the J gene TRBJ2-5; D possibly corresponds to TRBD2 (5 bases). Trimming took off 0 bases at V and 5 bases at J, with 13 bases between the two ends. The CDR3 has 15 amino acids. The V gene's germline CDR1 is LGHNA and CDR2 YSLEER. CDR3 bases: TGCGCCAGCAGCCAAGATAGGGCTAGCCGCGAGACCCAGTACTTC. This encodes CASSQDRASRETQYF.

V gene TRBV7-6 combines with J gene TRBJ2-5; D uncertain. Germline V lookup: CDR1 SGHVS, CDR2 FNYEAQ. Trimming took off 6 bases at V and 4 bases at J, with 9 bases between the two ends. The CDR3 has 12 residues. This CDR3 is CASSSPLETQYF. The CDR3 DNA reads TGTGCCAGCAGTTCCCCATTAGAGACCCAGTACTTC.

This clone was seen only once. The genes are TRBV5-6 and TRBJ1-6, with TRBD1 matching 8 bases. CDR3 length: 15 amino acids. Germline lookup yields CDR1 SGHDT and CDR2 YYEEEE. V lost 4 bases, J lost 3 bases, and 3 bases stayed unmatched. This chain's CDR3 is CASSMGQVYNSPLHF. DNA for the CDR3: TGTGCCAGCAGCATGGGACAGGTCTATAATTCACCCCTCCACTTT. The whole variable domain, filled in from reference TRBV5-6 and TRBJ1-6, reads DAGVTQSPTHLIKTRGQQVTLRCSPKSGHDTVSWYQQALGQGPQFIFQYYEEEERQRGNFPDRFSGHQFPNYSSELNVNALLLGDSALYLCASSMGQVYNSPLHFGNGTRLTVT.

The CDR3 loop reads CASSREDNEQFF. As DNA, the CDR3 is TGTGCCAGCTCCCGGGAGGACAATGAGCAGTTCTTC. The chain joins TRBV18 to TRBJ2-1; 7 nucleotides match TRBD2. The V and J ends lost 6 bases and 5 bases, in that order; junction bases with no gene match: 1. This CDR3 has 12 residues. Germline V CDR1 and CDR2: KGHSH, LQKENI.

This chain links TRBV7-2 with TRBJ2-3; 7 nucleotides match TRBD1. Trimming cost V 2 bases and J 1 base; bases outside gene matches: 3. Germline loops: CDR1 SGHTA, CDR2 FQGNSA. The CDR3 is 15 amino acids. The CDR3 DNA reads TGTGCCAGCAGCTTACGGGACAGAGGCACAGATACGCAGTATTTT. It encodes CASSLRDRGTDTQYF.

The CDR3 is CASSLRPGQIETQYF. CDR3 nucleotides: TGCGCCAGCAGCTTGCGGCCGGGACAGATAGAGACCCAGTACTTC. V is TRBV5-1 and J is TRBJ2-5; 7 nucleotides line up with TRBD1. V lost 1 base, J lost 4 bases, and 7 bases stayed unmatched. There are 15 residues in the CDR3. Germline values: CDR1 SGHRS, CDR2 YFSETQ.

The chain couples TRBV25-1 to TRBJ1-2; D is unresolved. V was pared by 3 bases and J by 0 bases, with 5 bases between. This CDR3 is 13 amino acids long. The germline V gene encodes CDR1 MGHDK and CDR2 SYGVNS. CDR3 sequence (DNA): TGTGCCAGCAGTGAGAGGGCTAACTATGGCTACACCTTC. This sequence encodes CASSERANYGYTF.

This clone was observed once. The chain links TRBV18 to TRBJ1-2; D is uncertain. The V gene's germline CDR1 is KGHSH and CDR2 LQKENI. CDR3 length: 14 residues. V lost 3 bases and J lost 8, with 16 bases in between. CDR3 residues: CASSPSEGLRGYTF. In nucleotides, the CDR3 is TGTGCCAGCTCACCTTCGGAGGGCCTTCGGGGCTACACCTTC.